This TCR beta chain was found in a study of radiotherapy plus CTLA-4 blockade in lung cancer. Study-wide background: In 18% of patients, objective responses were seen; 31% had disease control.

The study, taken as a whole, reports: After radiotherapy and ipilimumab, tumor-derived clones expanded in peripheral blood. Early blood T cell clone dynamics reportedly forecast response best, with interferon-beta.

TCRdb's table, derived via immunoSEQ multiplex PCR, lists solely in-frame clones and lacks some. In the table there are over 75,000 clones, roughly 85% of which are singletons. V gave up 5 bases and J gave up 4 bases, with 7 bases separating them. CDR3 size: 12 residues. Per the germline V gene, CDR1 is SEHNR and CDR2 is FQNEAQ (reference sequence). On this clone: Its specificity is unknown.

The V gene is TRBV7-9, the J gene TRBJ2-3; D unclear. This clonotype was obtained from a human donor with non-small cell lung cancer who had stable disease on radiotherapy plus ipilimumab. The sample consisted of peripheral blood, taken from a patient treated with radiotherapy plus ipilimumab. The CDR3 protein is CASSPRSDTQYF. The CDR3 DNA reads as TGTGCCAGCAGCCCCAGATCAGATACGCAGTATTTT.